This T cell receptor beta chain was sequenced for a study of Graves' ophthalmopathy and Graves' hyperthyroidism. Using RNA transcripts, the TCR beta CDR3 regions were amplified. The first-round RT-PCR employed HTBI primers together with the Qiagen OneStep RT-PCR kit. A multiplex PCR was then performed as the second round. MiXCR was run by TCRdb on the multiplex PCR reads, yielding one entry per CDR3 protein. Of about 590,000 distinct CDR3 sequences listed, under 45% were seen once; the top ten hold 4% to 5%. This clonotype was counted ten times or more. CDR1 DFQATT and CDR2 SNEGSKA come from the germline V gene (reference sequence). This CDR3 is 13 amino acids long. Excluded: other autoimmune disease, uncontrolled infection, pregnancy or lactation.

The sequencing sample was made of peripheral blood or thyroid tissue (not recorded which). This clonotype was sampled from an adult man with Graves' hyperthyroidism. The genes are TRBV20-1 and TRBJ2-7; 13 positions agree with TRBD2. The CDR3 DNA is TGCAGCGGGACCGGGACTAGCGGGATCGAGCAGTACTTC. Amino acid sequence: CSGTGTSGIEQYF.